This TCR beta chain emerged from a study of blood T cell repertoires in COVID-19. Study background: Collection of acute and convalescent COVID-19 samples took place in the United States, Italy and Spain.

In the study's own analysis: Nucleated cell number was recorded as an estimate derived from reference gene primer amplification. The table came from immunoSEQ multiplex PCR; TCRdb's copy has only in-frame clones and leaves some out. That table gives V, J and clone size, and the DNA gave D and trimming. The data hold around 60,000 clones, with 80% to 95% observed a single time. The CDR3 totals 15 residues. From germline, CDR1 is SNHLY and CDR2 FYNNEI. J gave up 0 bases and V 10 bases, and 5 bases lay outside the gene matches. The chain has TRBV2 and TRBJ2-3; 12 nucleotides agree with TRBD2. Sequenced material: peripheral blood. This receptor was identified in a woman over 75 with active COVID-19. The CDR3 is CATAGLAGSTDTQYF. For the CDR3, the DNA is TGTGCCACCGCGGGACTAGCGGGTAGCACAGATACGCAGTATTTT.